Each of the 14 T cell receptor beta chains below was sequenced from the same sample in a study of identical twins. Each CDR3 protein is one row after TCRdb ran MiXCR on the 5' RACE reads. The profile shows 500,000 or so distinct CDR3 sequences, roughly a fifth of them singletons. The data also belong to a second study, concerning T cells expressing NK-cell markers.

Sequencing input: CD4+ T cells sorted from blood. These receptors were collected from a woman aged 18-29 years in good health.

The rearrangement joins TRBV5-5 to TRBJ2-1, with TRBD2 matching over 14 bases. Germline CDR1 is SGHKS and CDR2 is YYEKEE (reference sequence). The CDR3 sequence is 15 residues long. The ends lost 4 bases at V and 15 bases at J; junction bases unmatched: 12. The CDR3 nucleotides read TGTGCCAGCAGCCCCTCCGGGACTAGCGGGAGTTTGGCGTTCTTC. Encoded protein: CASSPSGTSGSLAFF. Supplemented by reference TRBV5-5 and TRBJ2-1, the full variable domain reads DAGVTQSPTHLIKTRGQQVTLRCSPISGHKSVSWYQQVLGQGPQFIFQYYEKEERGRGNFPDRFSARQFPNYSSELNVNALLLGDSALYLCASSPSGTSGSLAFFGPGTRLTVL.

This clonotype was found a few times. CDR3 sequence (DNA): TGCGCCAGCAGCTTGGCCGGCGGGGCGAACACAGATACGCAGTATTTT. This sequence encodes CASSLAGGANTDTQYF. V and J are TRBV5-1 and TRBJ2-3; the D gene is possibly TRBD2 (6 bases). The CDR3 has 16 residues. V was cut by 0 bases and J by 2 bases, with 13 bases left in between. From germline, CDR1 is SGHRS and CDR2 YFSETQ.

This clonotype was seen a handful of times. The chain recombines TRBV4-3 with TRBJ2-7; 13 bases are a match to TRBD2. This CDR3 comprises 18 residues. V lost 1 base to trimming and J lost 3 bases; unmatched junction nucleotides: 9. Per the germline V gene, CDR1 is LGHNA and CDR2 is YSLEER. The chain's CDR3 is CASSQGSPGLAGNYEQYF. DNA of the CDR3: TGCGCCAGCAGCCAAGGCTCCCCGGGACTAGCGGGAAACTACGAGCAGTACTTC.

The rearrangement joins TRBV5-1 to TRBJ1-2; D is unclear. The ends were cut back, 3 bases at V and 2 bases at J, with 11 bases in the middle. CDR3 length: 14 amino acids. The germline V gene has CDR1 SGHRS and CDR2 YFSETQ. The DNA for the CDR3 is TGCGCCAGCAGCTCCGGGAGACAAAACTATGGCTACACCTTC. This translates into CASSSGRQNYGYTF.

CDR3 sequence (DNA): TGTGCCAGCTCCATTCGGGAGAATCGCGATACGCAGTATTTT. This sequence encodes CASSIRENRDTQYF. The chain uses TRBV6-1 and TRBJ2-3; tentative D call: TRBD2 (6 bases). Germline CDR1 is MNHNS and CDR2 is SASEGT. V shed 8 bases and J shed 6 bases, with 18 bases lying between them. The CDR3 consists of 14 residues.

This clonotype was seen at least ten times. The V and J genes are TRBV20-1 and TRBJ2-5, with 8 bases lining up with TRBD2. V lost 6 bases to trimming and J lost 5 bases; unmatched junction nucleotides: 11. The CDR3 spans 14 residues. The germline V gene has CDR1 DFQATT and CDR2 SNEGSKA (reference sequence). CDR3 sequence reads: CSAADSGSGETQYF. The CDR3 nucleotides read TGCAGTGCCGCCGACAGCGGGAGTGGGGAGACCCAGTACTTC.

CDR3 loop: CASSLVTSGVVGKQFF. The CDR3 coding sequence is TGTGCCAGCAGCTTAGTCACTAGCGGGGTGGTTGGCAAGCAGTTCTTC. The chain recombines TRBV7-8 with TRBJ2-1, with 10 positions matching TRBD2. The CDR3 sequence is 16 residues long. The germline V gene encodes CDR1 SGHVS and CDR2 FQNEAQ. After removal of 1 base from V and 11 bases from J, the junction contained 11 bases not matched to a gene.

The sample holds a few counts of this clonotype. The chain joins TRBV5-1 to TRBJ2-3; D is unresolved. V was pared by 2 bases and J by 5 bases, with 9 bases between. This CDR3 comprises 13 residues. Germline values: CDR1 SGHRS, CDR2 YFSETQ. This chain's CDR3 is CASSFRRGDTQYF. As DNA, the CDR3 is TGCGCCAGCAGCTTCCGTAGAGGAGATACGCAGTATTTT.

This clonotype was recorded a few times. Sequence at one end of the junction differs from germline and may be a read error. This CDR3 reads CSARARTPGQYF. The CDR3 DNA reads TGCAGTGCGAGAGCGAGGACCCCGGGGCAGTACTTC. The chain employs TRBV20-1 and TRBJ2-7; D unclear. Germline-derived CDR1 and CDR2 are DFQATT and SNEGSKA (reference sequence). The CDR3 contains 12 residues.

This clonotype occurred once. The CDR3 protein is CASSGRVTSVAFF. The CDR3 DNA reads TGTGCCAGCAGCGGCCGGGTGACGTCGGTAGCTTTCTTT. This sequence joins TRBV7-9 and TRBJ1-1; D unresolved. The V gene's germline CDR1 is SEHNR and CDR2 FQNEAQ (reference sequence). The V and J ends lost 5 bases and 10 bases respectively, with 17 bases between them. This CDR3 region has 13 residues. The variable domain in full, completed from reference TRBV7-9 and TRBJ1-1, reads DTGVSQNPRHKITKRGQNVTFRCDPISEHNRLYWYRQTLGQGPEFLTYFQNEAQLEKSRLLSDRFSAERPKGSFSTLEIQRTEQGDSAMYLCASSGRVTSVAFFGQGTRLTVV.

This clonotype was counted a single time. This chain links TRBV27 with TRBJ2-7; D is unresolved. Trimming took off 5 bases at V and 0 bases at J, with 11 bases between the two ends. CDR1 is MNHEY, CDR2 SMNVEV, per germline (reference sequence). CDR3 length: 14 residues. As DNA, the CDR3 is TGTGCCAGCAGTAGACATGGTAGCTCCTACGAGCAGTACTTC. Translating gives CASSRHGSSYEQYF.

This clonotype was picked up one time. DNA for the CDR3: TGTGCCAGCGGTGCCCCGGATTGGTACCAAGAGACCCAGTACTTC. Translating it yields CASGAPDWYQETQYF. This rearrangement joins TRBV12-3 or TRBV12-4 to TRBJ2-5; D not resolved. Trimming took off 8 bases at V and 0 bases at J, with 16 bases between the two ends. This CDR3 is 15 amino acids long.

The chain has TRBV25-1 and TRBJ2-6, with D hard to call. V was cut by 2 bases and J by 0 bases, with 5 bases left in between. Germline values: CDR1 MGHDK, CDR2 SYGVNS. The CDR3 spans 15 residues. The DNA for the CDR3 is TGTGCCAGCAGTGAAGTCAACTCTGGGGCCAACGTCCTGACTTTC. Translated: CASSEVNSGANVLTF.

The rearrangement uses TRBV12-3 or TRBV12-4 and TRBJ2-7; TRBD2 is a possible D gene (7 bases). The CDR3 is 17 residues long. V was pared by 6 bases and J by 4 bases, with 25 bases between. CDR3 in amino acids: CASRHTGAKGGNYEQYF. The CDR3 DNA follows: TGTGCCAGCAGGCATACCGGGGCTAAGGGGGGGAATTACGAGCAGTACTTC.